This T cell receptor (beta chain) was identified during a study of shared clonotypes between healthy human individuals. In the study overall: CD4 naive and CD4 memory each took three plates per donor, while CD8 naive took two and CD8 memory one. Study-level results: Naive subsets, compared against memory subsets, generally had larger estimated richness values.

For this clone: Its antigen is undetermined. The same CDR3 is also encoded by other DNA sequences in this sample.

The repertoire was sequenced with immunoSEQ multiplex PCR; TCRdb's copy has only in-frame clones and lacks some. Of 2 million or so clones listed, 90% to 95% are singletons. Germline V gives CDR1 SGHRS, CDR2 YFSETQ. The CDR3 runs 14 residues. The V gene lost 4 bases and the J gene lost 2 bases, with 12 bases spanning the gap. This clonotype was sampled from a man between 18 and 29 years old in good health. The sequenced sample was naive CD4+ T cells sorted from blood. The subset was: CD45RA+ positively selected. V usage is TRBV5-1 and J usage is TRBJ1-2; possible D gene TRBD1, 6 bases. In DNA form, the CDR3 reads TGCGCCAGCAGCCAATCTACAGGGAACTATGGCTACACCTTC. Encoded protein: CASSQSTGNYGYTF.